Following are 24 T cell receptor beta chains from one sample sequenced in a study of T-cell reconstitution after alpha-beta-depleted transplantation in children. Unique molecular identifiers featured in how the TCRbeta library was prepared. Via MiXCR, TCRdb re-called the PCR reads, giving one row per CDR3 protein. Among around 420,000 distinct CDR3 sequences listed, 15% to 20% were seen once. The sample consisted of PBMCs, mostly from graft donor cells, taken 360 days after TCRalphabeta/CD19-depleted stem cell transplant. All receptors derive from a boy younger than two who had a stem cell transplant for Wiskott-Aldrich syndrome, so the T cells may come from the graft donor.

V usage is TRBV12-3 or TRBV12-4 and J usage is TRBJ2-6, with no clear D. The V end lost 6 bases, the J end lost 1 base, and 10 bases lay between the germline ends. This CDR3 is built from 15 residues. CDR3 in DNA: TGTGCCAGCAGGCCTAGGGCTTCTGGGGCCAACGTCCTGACTTTC. Protein: CASRPRASGANVLTF.

This clonotype was observed a few times. The chain carries TRBV7-2 and TRBJ2-2; D remains ambiguous. This CDR3 is built from 15 residues. Germline CDR1 SGHTA, CDR2 FQGNSA. With 2 bases removed from V and 6 bases from J, the gap between germline ends came to 13 bases. The CDR3 loop is CASSLRSLGSGELFF. Written as DNA, the CDR3 is TGTGCCAGCAGCTTACGTTCACTGGGCTCCGGGGAGCTGTTTTTT. The whole variable domain, filled in from reference TRBV7-2 and TRBJ2-2, reads GAGVSQSPSNKVTEKGKDVELRCDPISGHTALYWYRQSLGQGLEFLIYFQGNSAPDKSGLPSDRFSAERTGGSVSTLTIQRTQQEDSAVYLCASSLRSLGSGELFFGEGSRLTVL.

The table lists this clonotype with a few counts. The chain has TRBV24-1 and TRBJ2-3; D may correspond to TRBD1 or TRBD2 (6 bases each). The CDR3 runs to 16 residues. Germline-derived CDR1 and CDR2 are KGHDR and SFDVKD. V lost 3 bases and J 7 bases, leaving 19 bases between the germline ends. CDR3 loop: CATSDHARGGTYTQYF. CDR3 nucleotides: TGTGCCACCAGTGATCATGCCCGAGGGGGGACCTATACGCAGTATTTT.

This clonotype was counted between two and nine times. The rearrangement joins TRBV11-2 to TRBJ1-6, with TRBD1 matching over 8 bases. Per germline, CDR1 SGHAT and CDR2 FQNNGV. This CDR3 has 13 amino acids. V shed 5 bases and J 9 bases; nucleotides not matched to a gene: 3. The CDR3, as DNA: TGTGCCAGCAGCAAAGACAGGGGTTCACCCCTCCACTTT. Protein sequence: CASSKDRGSPLHF.

This clonotype has more than one count but fewer than ten. The chain combines TRBV29-1 with TRBJ2-2, with 10 nucleotides matching TRBD2. The CDR3 has 15 residues. Per germline, CDR1 SQVTM and CDR2 ANQGSEA. Unmatched junction bases numbered 9, after V lost 4 bases and J lost 7 bases. CDR3 loop: CSVGKASGRVGELFF. DNA for the CDR3: TGCAGCGTTGGAAAGGCTAGCGGGAGAGTCGGGGAGCTGTTTTTT.

This chain connects TRBV19 to TRBJ2-5; 7 bases agree with TRBD1. Germline V gene sequence: CDR1 LNHDA, CDR2 SQIVND (reference sequence). With 3 bases clipped from V and 9 bases from J, the junction kept 28 bases outside the gene matches. The length of the CDR3 is 20 residues. CDR3 residues: CASSIKMFWGDRDIQGAQYF. The CDR3 nucleotides read TGTGCCAGTAGTATTAAAATGTTTTGGGGAGACAGGGATATCCAAGGGGCCCAGTACTTC.

This rearrangement joins TRBV5-1 to TRBJ2-3; maybe TRBD1 (6 bases). The germline gives CDR1 SGHRS, CDR2 YFSETQ. V lost 5 bases to trimming and J lost 2 bases, with 21 bases between them. The CDR3 runs 17 residues. The CDR3 region has the DNA TGCGCCAGCAGTTTTGGGGGCGGCCTCCCCCTCACAGATACGCAGTATTTT. Translation gives CASSFGGGLPLTDTQYF.

This clonotype was seen a handful of times. The gene calls are TRBV20-1 and TRBJ1-4; D uncertain. This CDR3 is built from 14 residues. Germline V lookup: CDR1 DFQATT, CDR2 SNEGSKA (reference sequence). Trimming shortened V by 0 bases and J by 2 bases, and 7 bases separated the two germline ends. CDR3 in DNA: TGCAGTGCTAGAGATGCGAGGACTAATGAAAAACTGTTTTTT. Its translation is CSARDARTNEKLFF.

In its sample, this clonotype was seen a few times. The V gene is TRBV28, the J gene TRBJ1-6; maybe TRBD1 (6 bases). The ends were cut back, 5 bases at V and 12 bases at J, with 11 bases in the middle. There are 12 residues in the CDR3. Germline V CDR1 and CDR2: MDHEN, SYDVKM. The CDR3 DNA is TGTGCCAGCAGTACAGGGCGAGAACCCCTCCACTTT. Encoded protein: CASSTGREPLHF.

This clonotype was counted only a few times. The chain employs TRBV9 and TRBJ2-4, with a weak D call TRBD1 (6 bases). The CDR3 sequence is 14 residues long. Germline CDR1 reads SGDLS; CDR2 reads YYNGEE. V was cut by 0 bases and J by 5 bases, with 9 bases left in between. This CDR3 is CASSVEQGQNIQYF. For the CDR3, the DNA is TGTGCCAGCAGCGTAGAACAGGGACAAAACATTCAGTACTTC.

This clonotype came up many times. The rearrangement joins TRBV20-1 to TRBJ2-7; 8 nucleotides agree with TRBD2. CDR3 length: 12 residues. J gave up 0 bases and V 6 bases, and 1 base lay outside the gene matches. Germline V gene data show CDR1 as DFQATT and CDR2 as SNEGSKA (reference sequence). Here the CDR3 reads CSATSGSYEQYF. CDR3 in DNA: TGCAGTGCCACTAGCGGCTCCTACGAGCAGTACTTC.

This clonotype was picked up a small number of times. The chain links TRBV29-1 to TRBJ1-2; tentatively, D is TRBD1 (5 bases). Germline values: CDR1 SQVTM, CDR2 ANQGSEA. V dropped 3 bases and J dropped 8 bases, with 19 bases sitting between them. The CDR3 runs to 14 residues. The CDR3 DNA follows: TGCAGCGTTGACGAGGCCAACAGGCTGGGAGGCTACACCTTC. Protein: CSVDEANRLGGYTF.

The chain uses TRBV4-3 and TRBJ2-7; TRBD2 aligns across 8 bases. Trimming removed 4 bases from V and 2 bases from J; junction bases left unmatched: 7. Germline V lookup: CDR1 LGHNA, CDR2 YSLEER. The CDR3 has 15 residues. CDR3 residues: CASSPEGRGAYEQYF. The CDR3 DNA reads TGCGCCAGCAGCCCCGAGGGGCGGGGGGCCTACGAGCAGTACTTC.

This clonotype was recorded once. The rearrangement joins TRBV7-2 to TRBJ2-7; a weak D match, TRBD1 (6 bases). V lost 4 bases and J lost 5, with 15 bases in between. Germline CDR1 and CDR2: SGHTA and FQGNSA. The CDR3 totals 14 residues. The CDR3 loop reads CASSSLLRGHEQYF. CDR3 sequence (DNA): TGTGCCAGCAGCTCCCTGCTCAGGGGCCACGAGCAGTACTTC.

This clonotype has just a few counts. CDR3 sequence (DNA): TGTGCCATCAGGGCTAGCGGTTCTTACGAGCAGTACTTC. It yields the protein CAIRASGSYEQYF. J is TRBJ2-7 and V is TRBV10-3; TRBD2 aligns across 7 bases. The CDR3 covers 13 residues. The V segment lost 6 bases and the J segment 4 bases; nucleotides outside the gene matches: 6. Germline values: CDR1 ENHRY, CDR2 SYGVKD.

The J gene is TRBJ2-6, the V gene TRBV5-1, with 11 bases identical to TRBD2. The CDR3 is 18 amino acids. CDR1 and CDR2 (germline): SGHRS, YFSETQ. Germline trimming cut 0 bases from V and 0 bases from J; bases unmatched to any gene: 2. CDR3 amino acids: CASSLGLAGGSGANVLTF. The CDR3 DNA is TGCGCCAGCAGCTTGGGGCTAGCGGGGGGCTCTGGGGCCAACGTCCTGACTTTC.

In this sample, this clonotype turned up many times. The genes are TRBV10-3 and TRBJ2-5; TRBD1 agrees at 8 bases. The CDR3 is 15 amino acids. CDR1 is ENHRY and CDR2 is SYGVKD in the germline V gene. Trimming cost V 2 bases and J 8 bases; bases outside gene matches: 10. The CDR3 nucleotides read TGTGCCATCAGTGAGACCCAGACAGGGGTTGGTACCCAGTACTTC. Translated: CAISETQTGVGTQYF.

This clonotype has at least ten counts. V and J are TRBV5-1 and TRBJ2-3, with TRBD2 identical over 12 bases. The trim removed 4 bases at V and 3 bases at J, leaving 3 bases unmatched. Germline CDR1 reads SGHRS; CDR2 reads YFSETQ. CDR3 length: 15 amino acids. CDR3: CASSLGLAGTDTQYF. The CDR3 nucleotides read TGCGCCAGCAGCCTAGGACTAGCGGGGACAGATACGCAGTATTTT.

As for this clonotype: The CDR3 carries no conserved terminal phenylalanine or tryptophan, so it likely arises from a read error. The chain employs TRBV6-1 and TRBJ2-4; maybe TRBD2 (5 bases). Germline V CDR1 and CDR2: MNHNS, SASEGT. Trimming shortened V by 7 bases and J by 0 bases, and 7 bases separated the two germline ends. The CDR3 covers 13 residues. Written as DNA, the CDR3 is TGTGCCAGCATAGGACTAGCCAAAAACATTCAGTACGTC. It translates to CASIGLAKNIQYV.

This clonotype was seen more than once but under ten times. The chain links TRBV30 to TRBJ2-7; unclear D gene. The CDR3 contains 11 residues. The germline V gene has CDR1 GTSNPN and CDR2 SVGIG (reference sequence). Trimming took off 5 bases at V and 7 bases at J, with 12 bases between the two ends. CDR3: CAWATSVEQYF. Here the CDR3 DNA reads TGTGCCTGGGCCACCTCCGTAGAGCAGTACTTC.

The sample holds a few counts of this clonotype. The chain joins TRBV20-1 to TRBJ1-5; no firm D call. Trimming removed 4 bases from V and 0 bases from J, with 19 bases in between. The germline V gene has CDR1 DFQATT and CDR2 SNEGSKA (reference sequence). This CDR3 has 17 amino acids. The CDR3 DNA follows: TGCAGTGCTAAACCTGGAGGGCTCGTTTATAGCAATCAGCCCCAGCATTTT. Protein sequence: CSAKPGGLVYSNQPQHF.

The chain carries TRBV6-2 or TRBV6-3 and TRBJ2-1, with 15 bases that match TRBD2. The CDR3 runs 16 residues. The trim removed 6 bases at V and 9 bases at J, leaving 9 bases unmatched. The V gene's germline CDR1 is MNHEY and CDR2 SVGEGT. The CDR3 DNA follows: TGTGCCAGCAGACGAATAGGGACTAGCGGGAGGATTGAGCAGTTCTTC. Translating it yields CASRRIGTSGRIEQFF.

V and J are TRBV7-2 and TRBJ2-7, with D unresolved. The CDR3 has 13 residues. V dropped 5 bases and J dropped 7 bases, with 15 bases sitting between them. Germline assignment: CDR1 SGHTA and CDR2 FQGNSA. Here the CDR3 DNA reads TGTGCCAGCAGCCCCTGGCAGGTCGGGGAGCAGTACTTC. Its translation: CASSPWQVGEQYF.

This clonotype was counted a few times. The V and J genes are TRBV24-1 and TRBJ2-3; 7 bases line up with TRBD2. The junction had 5 bases not matched to a gene; V was cut back by 3 bases and J by 3 bases. Germline V gives CDR1 KGHDR, CDR2 SFDVKD. This CDR3 has 15 amino acids. This CDR3 is CATSDSGAPTDTQYF. DNA of the CDR3: TGTGCCACCAGTGATAGCGGGGCACCTACAGATACGCAGTATTTT.